The 29 T cell receptor beta chains given below trace back to one sample, sequenced in a study of blood T cell repertoires in COVID-19 (TCRdb year 2020). Libraries were made using the immunoSEQ multiplex PCR assay. TCRdb retrieved this table from immuneACCESS and kept in-frame rearrangements only. Not all clones are present; in checked studies, unresolved V genes account for under half, and no reason is known for the remainder. The sample yields a few hundred thousand clones; roughly 86% were counted once. The top ten clonotypes cover around 0.92% of the sample. The sample consisted of PBMCs or T cells enriched from blood (not recorded which). The origin of the receptors is a woman aged 25 to 39 who had been exposed to COVID-19.

The chain links TRBV7-2 to TRBJ2-1; TRBD2 matches 10 bases. Looked up from germline, CDR1 is SGHTA and CDR2 is FQGNSA. The CDR3 contains 16 residues. V lost 2 bases, J lost 6 bases, and 7 bases stayed unmatched. The CDR3 region is CASSLRVAGGPNEQFF. The DNA of the CDR3 is TGTGCCAGCAGCTTAAGGGTAGCGGGAGGACCCAATGAGCAGTTCTTC.

The gene calls are TRBV28 and TRBJ2-2, with D perhaps TRBD2 (5 bases). CDR1 is MDHEN and CDR2 is SYDVKM in the germline V gene. The length of the CDR3 is 14 residues. Trimming cost V 1 base and J 3 bases, with 6 bases left between them. In nucleotides, the CDR3 is TGTGCCAGCAGTTTATCGGGGTACACCGGGGAGCTGTTTTTT. This codes for CASSLSGYTGELFF.

The chain combines TRBV5-1 with TRBJ2-5; 12 positions agree with TRBD1. The germline CDR1 and CDR2 sequences are SGHRS and YFSETQ. Germline trimming cut 6 bases from V and 5 bases from J; bases unmatched to any gene: 14. The CDR3 totals 17 residues. The CDR3: CASMGQGARFRWETQYF. In DNA form, the CDR3 reads TGCGCCAGCATGGGACAGGGGGCGCGTTTTCGATGGGAGACCCAGTACTTC.

The genes are TRBV10-3 and TRBJ1-1; D perhaps matches TRBD1 (5 bases). The CDR3 is 13 residues long. Trimming removed 4 bases from V and 6 bases from J, with 12 bases in between. Germline V CDR1 and CDR2: ENHRY, SYGVKD. CDR3 amino acids: CAISVTGSPEAFF. CDR3 coding DNA: TGTGCCATCAGTGTAACAGGCTCCCCTGAAGCTTTCTTT.

The genes are TRBV29-1 and TRBJ1-4; D gene unclear. This CDR3 comprises 18 residues. Germline V gene sequence: CDR1 SQVTM, CDR2 ANQGSEA. V shed 7 bases and J shed 3 bases, with 27 bases lying between them. The CDR3 DNA follows: TGCAGCGCCCTTTTCAGGAGGTTTGCCCACCAGGCTAATGAAAAACTGTTTTTT. It is translated as CSALFRRFAHQANEKLFF.

The chain joins TRBV6-6 to TRBJ1-2, with D unclear. In germline, CDR1 is MNHNY, CDR2 SVGAGI (reference sequence). V dropped 3 bases and J dropped 4 bases, with 12 bases sitting between them. This CDR3 spans 14 amino acids. The CDR3 nucleotides are TGTGCCAGCAGTTATGAGGGAATGGGCTATGGCTACACCTTC. This codes for CASSYEGMGYGYTF.

The chain links TRBV5-1 to TRBJ2-7; D is possibly TRBD2 (5 bases). The CDR3 sequence is 15 residues long. Trimming left V 0 bases short and J 3 bases short, with 13 bases between. Germline values: CDR1 SGHRS, CDR2 YFSETQ. The DNA of the CDR3 is TGCGCCAGCAGCTTGGCCGGCGGAGGAAACTACGAGCAGTACTTC. It encodes CASSLAGGGNYEQYF.

This sequence joins TRBV9 and TRBJ1-2; 10 nucleotides agree with TRBD1. The CDR3 sequence is 15 residues long. The V gene's germline CDR1 is SGDLS and CDR2 YYNGEE. Trimming at V came to 4 bases and at J to 2 bases, leaving 5 bases not matched to a gene. The CDR3 nucleotides read TGTGCCAGCAGCTCCCCGGGACAGGGGAACTATGGCTACACCTTC. It translates to CASSSPGQGNYGYTF.

This clone was recorded a few times. V usage is TRBV28 and J usage is TRBJ1-1; D unclear. V was shortened by 7 bases and J by 11 bases, with 14 bases between the two germline ends. The CDR3 totals 11 residues. Germline CDR1 MDHEN, CDR2 SYDVKM. CDR3 residues: CASIQLQAAFF. In DNA, the CDR3 is TGTGCCAGCATCCAGCTGCAGGCCGCTTTCTTT.

The V and J genes are TRBV5-5 and TRBJ1-3; maybe TRBD1 (5 bases). From germline, CDR1 is SGHKS and CDR2 YYEKEE (reference sequence). Trimming took 6 bases from V and 0 from J, leaving 10 bases between them. The CDR3 has 14 residues. The CDR3 coding sequence is TGTGCCAGCAACCGACAGATCTCTGGAAACACCATATATTTT. This sequence encodes CASNRQISGNTIYF.

The V call is TRBV5-8, the J call TRBJ1-3; tentatively, D is TRBD1 (6 bases). The CDR3 contains 13 residues. Deletions cut 4 bases from V and 4 bases from J, with 9 bases between. Per germline, CDR1 SGHTS and CDR2 YDEGEE. The CDR3 DNA follows: TGTGCCAGCAGCCCGGGACACGGAAACACCATATATTTT. It codes for CASSPGHGNTIYF.

The rearrangement joins TRBV7-3 to TRBJ2-5, with a tentative D call TRBD2 (6 bases). The ends were cut back, 0 bases at V and 4 bases at J, with 6 bases in the middle. The CDR3 runs to 13 residues. Germline loops: CDR1 SGHTA, CDR2 FQGTGA. The CDR3 loop is CASSLTGGETQYF. The CDR3 nucleotides read TGTGCCAGCAGCTTAACGGGAGGAGAGACCCAGTACTTC. The full variable domain, with the rest looked up from reference TRBV7-3 and TRBJ2-5, is GAGVSQTPSNKVTEKGKYVELRCDPISGHTALYWYRQSLGQGPEFLIYFQGTGAADDSGLPNDRFFAVRPEGSVSTLKIQRTERGDSAVYLCASSLTGGETQYFGPGTRLLVL.

The gene calls are TRBV13 and TRBJ2-1; 8 nucleotides match TRBD1. J was trimmed by 5 bases and V by 6 bases; bases with no gene match: 9. Germline lookup yields CDR1 PRHDT and CDR2 FYEKMQ (reference sequence). The CDR3 is 15 amino acids. CDR3 nucleotide sequence: TGTGCCAGCAGTCGGACAGGGTCGGGGCACAATGAGCAGTTCTTC. It is translated as CASSRTGSGHNEQFF.

This clone has just a few counts. The gene calls are TRBV28 and TRBJ1-2; D is ambiguous. The germline V gene encodes CDR1 MDHEN and CDR2 SYDVKM. CDR3 length: 12 amino acids. Trimming took 6 bases from V and 3 from J, leaving 8 bases between them. The CDR3 spells CASRGPYYGYTF. In DNA, the CDR3 is TGTGCCAGCAGGGGCCCTTACTATGGCTACACCTTC.

The CDR3 bases are TGTGCCAGCAGCTCCGGGGGGGTCTCAGAGACCCAGTACTTC. It yields the protein CASSSGGVSETQYF. The chain employs TRBV5-4 and TRBJ2-5, with 8 bases aligning to TRBD2. After removal of 3 bases from V and 4 bases from J, the junction contained 5 bases not matched to a gene. This CDR3 has 14 amino acids. Germline V gene sequence: CDR1 SGHNT, CDR2 YYREEE (reference sequence).

The chain is built from TRBV18 and TRBJ1-1; no clear D. This CDR3 is built from 14 residues. V lost 5 bases and J lost 0, with 10 bases in between. From germline, CDR1 is KGHSH and CDR2 LQKENI. CDR3 DNA sequence: TGTGCCAGCTCAATAGACGGAGTGAACACTGAAGCTTTCTTT. It encodes CASSIDGVNTEAFF.

V is TRBV28 and J is TRBJ1-4; a possible D gene is TRBD1 (6 bases). With 0 bases removed from V and 8 bases from J, the gap between germline ends came to 13 bases. The CDR3 extends over 15 amino acids. CDR1 and CDR2 from the germline V gene are MDHEN and SYDVKM. The CDR3 DNA reads as TGTGCCAGCAGTTTATGGGGGTCAGGGGAAGAAAAACTGTTTTTT. It yields the protein CASSLWGSGEEKLFF.

This clone has a single count. This chain links TRBV15 with TRBJ1-5; 7 nucleotides line up with TRBD1. The V gene's germline CDR1 is LNHNV and CDR2 YYDKDF (reference sequence). The J segment lost 9 bases and the V segment lost 0 bases, leaving 11 bases of the junction unmatched. This CDR3 contains 16 residues. CDR3 DNA: TGTGCCACCAGCAGAGATTCGGTCCAGGGGGGCGGGCCCCAGCATTTT. Its protein product is CATSRDSVQGGGPQHF.

The chain recombines TRBV27 with TRBJ2-7, with TRBD2 identical over 7 bases. Trimming removed 8 bases from V and 4 bases from J; junction bases left unmatched: 8. CDR3 length equals 13 residues. Germline V gives CDR1 MNHEY, CDR2 SMNVEV (reference sequence). As DNA, the CDR3 is TGTGCCAGCGGGACCCTGGGGGGGTACGAGCAGTACTTC. Translated, it gives CASGTLGGYEQYF.

This clone has only a few counts. The chain combines TRBV20-1 with TRBJ1-5; maybe TRBD1 (5 bases). This CDR3 contains 16 residues. Trimming removed 3 bases at V and 1 base at J, with 16 bases between. The germline V gene encodes CDR1 DFQATT and CDR2 SNEGSKA (reference sequence). CDR3 coding DNA: TGCAGTGCTAGTGGGTCGGGGGGGAGGAGCAATCAGCCCCAGCATTTT. It specifies CSASGSGGRSNQPQHF.

J is TRBJ2-3 and V is TRBV6-1, with TRBD2 matching over 7 bases. CDR1 is MNHNS and CDR2 is SASEGT in the germline V gene. The CDR3 loop spans 17 amino acids. Germline trimming cut 2 bases from V and 2 bases from J; bases unmatched to any gene: 10. CDR3 residues: CASSEREGAITTDTQYF. Written as DNA, the CDR3 is TGTGCCAGCAGTGAAAGGGAGGGAGCGATAACCACAGATACGCAGTATTTT.

The chain carries TRBV7-3 and TRBJ2-3; TRBD2 matches at 10 bases. The germline CDR1 and CDR2 sequences are SGHTA and FQGTGA. This CDR3 region has 16 residues. V gave up 2 bases and J gave up 4 bases; unmatched junction bases: 6. CDR3 sequence: CASSLWLAGGSDTQYF. CDR3 nucleotide sequence: TGTGCCAGCAGCTTATGGTTAGCGGGAGGCTCAGATACGCAGTATTTT. Based on the CDR3 plus reference TRBV7-3 and TRBJ2-3, the full variable domain is GAGVSQTPSNKVTEKGKYVELRCDPISGHTALYWYRQSLGQGPEFLIYFQGTGAADDSGLPNDRFFAVRPEGSVSTLKIQRTERGDSAVYLCASSLWLAGGSDTQYFGPGTRLTVL.

The V gene is TRBV12-5, the J gene TRBJ2-7; no firm D call. Germline loops: CDR1 LGHNT, CDR2 FRNRAP. There are 13 residues in the CDR3. Trimming removed 6 bases from V and 7 bases from J, with 16 bases in between. This chain's CDR3 is CASGSSRSREQYF. The CDR3 DNA is TGTGCTAGTGGGTCCTCCCGCAGCAGGGAGCAGTACTTC.

V is TRBV9 and J is TRBJ1-2, with TRBD1 as a possible D gene (5 bases). V was cut by 2 bases and J by 4 bases, with 9 bases left in between. CDR3 length: 13 residues. CDR1 and CDR2 (germline): SGDLS, YYNGEE. In nucleotides, the CDR3 is TGTGCCAGCAGCGTGGAAGGGGTCTATGGCTACACCTTC. This encodes CASSVEGVYGYTF.

J is TRBJ2-5 and V is TRBV28; 7 nucleotides line up with TRBD2. Germline CDR1 and CDR2: MDHEN and SYDVKM. The J segment lost 4 bases and the V segment lost 3 bases, leaving 5 bases of the junction unmatched. The CDR3 is made up of 14 amino acids. CDR3 amino acids: CASSFSGGGETQYF. The DNA for the CDR3 is TGTGCCAGCAGTTTCTCGGGGGGAGGAGAGACCCAGTACTTC.

Concerning this clone itself: An end of the junction differs from the germline gene, which may be a read error. The chain is built from TRBV11-3 and TRBJ2-7, with 13 bases fitting TRBD2. CDR3 length: 14 amino acids. Germline values: CDR1 SGHNT, CDR2 YENEEA. This CDR3 reads CASSLGPTSGRSIF. The CDR3 nucleotides are TGTGCCAGCAGCTTAGGACCGACTAGCGGGAGGTCCATCTTC.

The V call is TRBV5-1, the J call TRBJ1-2; tentative D call: TRBD1 (5 bases). The V gene's germline CDR1 is SGHRS and CDR2 YFSETQ. The length of the CDR3 is 14 residues. Deletions cut 2 bases from V and 0 bases from J, with 8 bases between. This chain's CDR3 is CASSLQATNYGYTF. For the CDR3, the DNA is TGCGCCAGCAGCTTACAGGCGACTAACTATGGCTACACCTTC. Looking up the rest from reference TRBV5-1 and TRBJ1-2 gives the full variable domain: KAGVTQTPRYLIKTRGQQVTLSCSPISGHRSVSWYQQTPGQGLQFLFEYFSETQRNKGNFPGRFSGRQFSNSRSEMNVSTLELGDSALYLCASSLQATNYGYTFGSGTRLTVV.

The chain employs TRBV29-1 and TRBJ2-2, with 13 positions matching TRBD2. The V and J ends lost 7 bases and 6 bases, in that order; junction bases with no gene match: 8. CDR1 is SQVTM and CDR2 is ANQGSEA in the germline V gene. The CDR3 extends over 15 amino acids. For the CDR3, the DNA is TGCAGCGCAGGACTAGCGGGAGTCGCGGCCGGGGAGCTGTTTTTT. It encodes CSAGLAGVAAGELFF.

V gene TRBV5-1 combines with J gene TRBJ2-5; D is possibly TRBD1 (6 bases). V was trimmed by 3 bases and J by 5 bases, leaving 11 bases between them. CDR3 size: 13 residues. Per the germline V gene, CDR1 is SGHRS and CDR2 is YFSETQ. The CDR3 reads CASSSQGYETQYF. CDR3 DNA: TGCGCCAGCAGCTCACAGGGTTACGAGACCCAGTACTTC.